One sample yielded the 10 T cell receptor beta chains listed below, sequenced in a study of blood T cell repertoires in COVID-19. Sequenced by immunoSEQ multiplex PCR; TCRdb stores in-frame clones only, minus some. The sample carries just over 250,000 clones, roughly nine tenths recorded once. The sample was peripheral blood. These TCRs come from a man between 35 and 55 years old who had recovered from COVID-19.

The gene calls are TRBV11-2 and TRBJ1-5; 9 positions match TRBD1. The CDR3 is made up of 19 amino acids. In germline, CDR1 is SGHAT, CDR2 FQNNGV. V trimming: 1 base; J trimming: 4 bases; junction bases outside the gene matches: 14. CDR3 in DNA: TGTGCCAGCAGCTTAGTAGTGGGAGGGGGACAGGGAGTAAATCAGCCCCAGCATTTT. It encodes CASSLVVGGGQGVNQPQHF.

The chain has TRBV6-2 or TRBV6-3 and TRBJ2-7; possible D gene TRBD1, 5 bases. From germline, CDR1 is MNHEY and CDR2 SVGEGT. V shed 2 bases and J shed 1 base, with 12 bases lying between them. CDR3 length: 15 amino acids. The CDR3 region is CASSYKQVKSYEQYF. DNA of the CDR3: TGTGCCAGCAGTTACAAACAGGTCAAATCCTACGAGCAGTACTTC.

The V call is TRBV15, the J call TRBJ1-4; D gene ambiguous. The CDR3 runs to 15 residues. Germline lookup yields CDR1 LNHNV and CDR2 YYDKDF (reference sequence). V lost 1 base, J lost 7 bases, and 13 bases lay in between. As DNA, the CDR3 is TGTGCCACCAGCAGAGCAGCGGGGTCGGGTGAAAAACTGTTTTTT. Translation gives CATSRAAGSGEKLFF.

J is TRBJ2-7 and V is TRBV6-2 or TRBV6-3; 11 bases agree with TRBD2. The trim removed 6 bases at V and 2 bases at J, leaving 15 bases unmatched. Germline V CDR1 and CDR2: MNHEY, SVGEGT. This CDR3 is 18 amino acids long. CDR3 DNA sequence: TGTGCCAGCAGCTTTGAGGCTAGCGGGGGGCGAATCACCTACGAGCAGTACTTC. This translates into CASSFEASGGRITYEQYF.

This chain links TRBV24-1 with TRBJ2-1, with D possibly matching TRBD2 (6 bases). Trimming cost V 5 bases and J 12 bases, with 22 bases left between them. CDR3 size: 15 residues. Germline V lookup: CDR1 KGHDR, CDR2 SFDVKD. The DNA of the CDR3 is TGTGCCACCAGTGGGTCCGGGGGTAATTCGCTTGGGCAGTTCTTC. Protein sequence: CATSGSGGNSLGQFF.

This chain uses TRBV6-5 with TRBJ1-6, with D maybe TRBD1 (5 bases). Trimming stripped 7 bases from V and 7 bases from J, with 11 bases between. This CDR3 region has 13 residues. Per germline, CDR1 MNHEY and CDR2 SVGAGI. As DNA, the CDR3 is TGTGCCAGCACGGGGGTGGACAATTCACCCCTCCACTTT. Protein sequence: CASTGVDNSPLHF.

The chain recombines TRBV5-1 with TRBJ2-1; 12 bases match TRBD2. J was trimmed by 6 bases and V by 2 bases; bases with no gene match: 6. This CDR3 is built from 16 residues. The germline gives CDR1 SGHRS, CDR2 YFSETQ. The DNA of the CDR3 is TGCGCCAGCAGCTTACCTCCTAGCGGGGGGGCCAATGAGCAGTTCTTC. The encoded protein is CASSLPPSGGANEQFF.

The chain uses TRBV5-4 and TRBJ2-3; TRBD2 might be the D (6 bases). The CDR3 is 15 amino acids. Deletions cut 0 bases from V and 1 base from J, with 9 bases between. Germline V gene data show CDR1 as SGHNT and CDR2 as YYREEE (reference sequence). CDR3 sequence reads: CASSLEGLGTDTQYF. CDR3 nucleotide sequence: TGTGCCAGCAGCTTGGAGGGACTCGGCACAGATACGCAGTATTTT. The whole variable domain, filled in from reference TRBV5-4 and TRBJ2-3, reads ETGVTQSPTHLIKTRGQQVTLRCSSQSGHNTVSWYQQALGQGPQFIFQYYREEENGRGNFPPRFSGLQFPNYSSELNVNALELDDSALYLCASSLEGLGTDTQYFGPGTRLTVL.

The gene calls are TRBV5-8 and TRBJ2-7; TRBD1 matches 9 bases. Unmatched junction bases numbered 13, after V lost 4 bases and J lost 5 bases. Germline loops: CDR1 SGHTS, CDR2 YDEGEE. The CDR3 has 16 amino acids. The CDR3 loop reads CASSRGTGRLGNEQYF. DNA of the CDR3: TGTGCCAGCAGCCGCGGGACAGGGAGGTTAGGAAACGAGCAGTACTTC.

This chain links TRBV5-4 with TRBJ2-5; D is possibly TRBD2 (5 bases). Germline loops: CDR1 SGHNT, CDR2 YYREEE (reference sequence). Trimming pared 4 bases from V and 1 base from J, leaving 11 bases between. The CDR3 runs 14 residues. The CDR3 DNA reads as TGTGCCAGCAGCCGCGCCAGCGGCCAAGAGACCCAGTACTTC. Protein product: CASSRASGQETQYF.